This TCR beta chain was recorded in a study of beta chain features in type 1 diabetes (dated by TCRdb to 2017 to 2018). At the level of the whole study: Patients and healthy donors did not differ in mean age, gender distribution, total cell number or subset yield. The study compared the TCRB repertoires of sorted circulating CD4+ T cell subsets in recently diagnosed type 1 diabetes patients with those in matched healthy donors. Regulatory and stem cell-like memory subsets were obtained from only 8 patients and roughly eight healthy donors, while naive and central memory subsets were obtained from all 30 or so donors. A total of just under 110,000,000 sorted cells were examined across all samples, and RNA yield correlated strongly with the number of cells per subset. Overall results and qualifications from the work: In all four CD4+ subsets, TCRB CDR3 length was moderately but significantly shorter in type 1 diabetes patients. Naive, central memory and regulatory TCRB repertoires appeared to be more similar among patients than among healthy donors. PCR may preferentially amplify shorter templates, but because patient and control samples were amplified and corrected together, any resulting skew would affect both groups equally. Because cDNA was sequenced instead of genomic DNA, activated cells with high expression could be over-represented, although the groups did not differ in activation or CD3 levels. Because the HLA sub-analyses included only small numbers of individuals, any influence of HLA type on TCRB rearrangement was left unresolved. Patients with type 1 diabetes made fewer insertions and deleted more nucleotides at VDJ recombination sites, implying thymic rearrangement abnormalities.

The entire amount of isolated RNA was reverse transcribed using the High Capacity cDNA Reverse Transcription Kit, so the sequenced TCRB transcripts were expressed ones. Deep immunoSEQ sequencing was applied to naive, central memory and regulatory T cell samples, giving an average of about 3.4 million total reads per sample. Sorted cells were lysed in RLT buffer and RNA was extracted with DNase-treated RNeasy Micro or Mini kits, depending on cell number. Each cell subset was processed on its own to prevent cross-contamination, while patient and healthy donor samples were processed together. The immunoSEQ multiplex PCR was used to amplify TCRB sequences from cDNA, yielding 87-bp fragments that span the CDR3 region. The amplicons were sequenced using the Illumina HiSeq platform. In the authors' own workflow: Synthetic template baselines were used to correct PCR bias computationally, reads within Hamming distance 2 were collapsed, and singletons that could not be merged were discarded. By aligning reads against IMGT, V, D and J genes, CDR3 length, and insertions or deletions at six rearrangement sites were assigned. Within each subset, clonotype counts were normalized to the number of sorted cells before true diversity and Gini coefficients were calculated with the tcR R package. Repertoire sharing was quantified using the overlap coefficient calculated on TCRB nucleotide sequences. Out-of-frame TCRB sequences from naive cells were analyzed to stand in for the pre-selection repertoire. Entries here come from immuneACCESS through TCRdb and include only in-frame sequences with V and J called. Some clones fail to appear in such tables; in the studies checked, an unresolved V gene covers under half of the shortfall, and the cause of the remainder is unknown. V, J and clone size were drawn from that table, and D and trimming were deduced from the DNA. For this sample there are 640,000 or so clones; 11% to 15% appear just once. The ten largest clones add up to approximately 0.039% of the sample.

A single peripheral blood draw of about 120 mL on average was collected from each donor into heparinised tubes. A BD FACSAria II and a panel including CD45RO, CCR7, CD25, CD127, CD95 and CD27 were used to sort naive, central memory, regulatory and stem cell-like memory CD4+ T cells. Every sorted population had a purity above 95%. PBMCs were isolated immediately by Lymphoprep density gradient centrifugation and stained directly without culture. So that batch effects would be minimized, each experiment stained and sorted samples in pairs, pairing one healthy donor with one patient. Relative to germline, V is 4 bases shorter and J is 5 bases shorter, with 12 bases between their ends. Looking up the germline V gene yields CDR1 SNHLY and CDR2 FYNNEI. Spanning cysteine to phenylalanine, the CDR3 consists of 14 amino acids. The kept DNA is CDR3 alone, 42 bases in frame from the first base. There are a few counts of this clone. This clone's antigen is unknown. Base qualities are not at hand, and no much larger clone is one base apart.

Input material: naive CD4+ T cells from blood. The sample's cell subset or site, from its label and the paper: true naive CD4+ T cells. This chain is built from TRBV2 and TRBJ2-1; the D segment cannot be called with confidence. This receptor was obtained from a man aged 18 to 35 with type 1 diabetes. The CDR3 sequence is CASSAGSRHNEQFF. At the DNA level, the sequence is TGTGCCAGCAGTGCGGGTAGCAGGCACAATGAGCAGTTCTTC.